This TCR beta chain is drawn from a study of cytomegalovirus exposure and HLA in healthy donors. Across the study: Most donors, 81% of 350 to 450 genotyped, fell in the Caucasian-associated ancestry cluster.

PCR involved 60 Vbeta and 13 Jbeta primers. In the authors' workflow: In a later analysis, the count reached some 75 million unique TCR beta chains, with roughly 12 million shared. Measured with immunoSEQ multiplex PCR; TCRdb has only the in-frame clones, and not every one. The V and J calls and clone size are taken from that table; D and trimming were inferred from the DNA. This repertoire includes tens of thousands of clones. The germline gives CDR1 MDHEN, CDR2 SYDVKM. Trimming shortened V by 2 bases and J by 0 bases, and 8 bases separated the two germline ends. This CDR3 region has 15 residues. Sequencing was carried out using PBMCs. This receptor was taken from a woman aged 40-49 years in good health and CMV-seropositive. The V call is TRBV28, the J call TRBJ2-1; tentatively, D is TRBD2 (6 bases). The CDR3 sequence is CASSLAGTSYNEQFF. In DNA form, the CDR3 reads TGTGCCAGCAGTTTAGCGGGAACCTCCTACAATGAGCAGTTCTTC.